This passage covers 29 T cell receptor beta chains from one sample sequenced in a study of blood T cells in healthy people across ages. Next came a second PCR, run for about 6 to 11 cycles, which used a sample-barcoded 5' primer along with a J-beta primer mix. MiXCR was run by TCRdb on the 5' RACE reads, yielding one entry per CDR3 protein. The profile covers 600,000 to 850,000 distinct CDR3 sequences, with 25% appearing a single time and under 9.5% taken by the ten largest. The sample was also linked to a second study, of T cells of mothers and their children.

Specimen: blood. These receptors originate from a boy between 10 and 17 years old in good health.

The chain carries TRBV6-2 or TRBV6-3 and TRBJ2-5; perhaps TRBD2 as D (6 bases). Germline CDR1 reads MNHEY; CDR2 reads SVGEGT. V lost 5 bases to trimming and J lost 5 bases, with 21 bases between them. The CDR3 has 16 residues. This chain's CDR3 is CASSPTLATFVETQYF. In DNA form, the CDR3 reads TGTGCCAGCAGTCCGACACTAGCAACCTTCGTGGAGACCCAGTACTTC.

This clonotype was counted between two and nine times. The V call is TRBV5-1, the J call TRBJ2-7; D not certain. CDR1 is SGHRS, CDR2 YFSETQ, per germline. This CDR3 has 14 amino acids. V was cut by 6 bases and J by 0 bases, with 13 bases left in between. DNA of the CDR3: TGCGCCAGCACGTCGACACAAGACTCCTACGAGCAGTACTTC. Amino acids: CASTSTQDSYEQYF.

This clonotype turned up a few times. The rearrangement links TRBV2 to TRBJ2-2; no clear D. V dropped 0 bases and J dropped 5 bases, with 13 bases sitting between them. This CDR3 spans 16 amino acids. Germline CDR1 reads SNHLY; CDR2 reads FYNNEI. The CDR3 DNA is TGTGCCAGCAGTGAAGCGGCCACCCCGAGGACCGGGGAGCTGTTTTTT. Translation gives CASSEAATPRTGELFF.

This clonotype has a handful of counts. CDR3 sequence (DNA): TGTGCCAGCAGCCAAGAGAAGGGAAACACCATATATTTT. This gives the protein CASSQEKGNTIYF. The V gene is TRBV3-1, the J gene TRBJ1-3; D gene ambiguous. V was pared by 0 bases and J by 4 bases, with 4 bases between. The CDR3 contains 13 residues. In germline, CDR1 is LGHDT, CDR2 YNNKEL (reference sequence).

The V gene is TRBV7-9, the J gene TRBJ2-1, with 7 nucleotides matching TRBD2. V was clipped by 7 bases and J by 2 bases; unmatched bases: 8. Germline V lookup: CDR1 SEHNR, CDR2 FQNEAQ (reference sequence). The CDR3 sequence is 15 residues long. This CDR3 is CASTLLGGAYNEQFF. The CDR3 DNA reads as TGTGCCAGCACCCTACTGGGGGGGGCCTACAATGAGCAGTTCTTC.

This sequence joins TRBV7-2 and TRBJ2-5; 7 bases fit TRBD2. The ends lost 3 bases at V and 0 bases at J; junction bases unmatched: 1. The CDR3 has 14 amino acids. Germline V lookup: CDR1 SGHTA, CDR2 FQGNSA. The CDR3 nucleotides read TGTGCCAGCAGCTTCGCGGGGGACCAAGAGACCCAGTACTTC. Its protein is CASSFAGDQETQYF.

The rearrangement uses TRBV4-3 and TRBJ2-5; a possible D gene is TRBD2 (6 bases). The ends were cut back, 0 bases at V and 7 bases at J, with 12 bases in the middle. From germline, CDR1 is LGHNA and CDR2 YSLEER. The CDR3 contains 14 residues. The CDR3 DNA reads TGCGCCAGCAGCCAAGACTTGGGAGGAGGGACCCAGTACTTC. Residues: CASSQDLGGGTQYF.

The chain is built from TRBV4-1 and TRBJ2-7; tentative D call: TRBD2 (6 bases). The CDR3 extends over 16 amino acids. Between the trimmed V and J ends, which lost 1 base and 0 bases, there was a span of 13 bases. Germline V lookup: CDR1 MGHRA, CDR2 YSYEKL. The CDR3 nucleotides read TGCGCCAGCAGCCAAGGGCTGCCCGGGAGCTCCTACGAGCAGTACTTC. It yields the protein CASSQGLPGSSYEQYF.

The chain joins TRBV13 to TRBJ2-7; D is undetermined. Trimming stripped 4 bases from V and 0 bases from J, with 10 bases between. The germline CDR1 and CDR2 sequences are PRHDT and FYEKMQ (reference sequence). The CDR3 covers 14 residues. CDR3 nucleotide sequence: TGTGCCAGCAGCTCGAAAGGGCCCTCCTACGAGCAGTACTTC. Translated: CASSSKGPSYEQYF.

In its sample, this clonotype was seen a few times. The chain combines TRBV4-3 with TRBJ2-4; 8 bases agree with TRBD2. Germline V lookup: CDR1 LGHNA, CDR2 YSLEER. V was pared by 5 bases and J by 6 bases, with 9 bases of the junction left unmatched. The CDR3 loop spans 15 amino acids. CDR3 coding DNA: TGCGCCAGCAGCTTCCAAGCGGGGGCCCCAAACATTCAGTACTTC. It translates to CASSFQAGAPNIQYF.

This clonotype was detected only a few times. The V call is TRBV28, the J call TRBJ2-1; tentative D call: TRBD2 (5 bases). The J call may be in error: the DNA end matches TRBJ2-7 better. CDR3 size: 12 residues. Germline CDR1 is MDHEN and CDR2 is SYDVKM. The DNA for the CDR3 is TGTGCCTCCGGGGAGCGGTCCTACGAGCAGTACTTC. Translated, it gives CASGERSYEQYF.

As concerns this clonotype: The junction and the germline gene differ at one end; a read error may be behind it. The chain carries TRBV7-2 and TRBJ2-3, with TRBD2 identical over 11 bases. The CDR3 has 16 residues. The germline gives CDR1 SGHTA, CDR2 FQGNSA. The chain's CDR3 is CASSPTSGGGTGTQYF. Written as DNA, the CDR3 is TGTGCCAGCAGCCCCACTAGCGGGGGTGGAACAGGTACGCAGTATTTT.

The chain joins TRBV28 to TRBJ2-5; the match to TRBD1 covers 9 bases. The J call could be wrong; TRBJ2-7 is a better fit for the DNA end. CDR1 MDHEN and CDR2 SYDVKM come from the germline V gene. CDR3 length: 14 amino acids. In DNA, the CDR3 is TGTGCCAGCACCAGGACAGGGGACCCCTACGAGCAGTACTTC. This codes for CASTRTGDPYEQYF.

This clonotype was counted only a few times. The chain is built from TRBV4-1 and TRBJ2-5, with D unclear. Trimming shortened V by 0 bases and J by 11 bases, and 13 bases separated the two germline ends. CDR3 size: 13 residues. Germline CDR1 is MGHRA and CDR2 is YSYEKL. The CDR3 coding sequence is TGCGCCAGCAGCCAAGAGGGGTACTACGTGCAGTACTTC. Amino acid sequence: CASSQEGYYVQYF.

Turning to this clonotype: The junction departs from germline at one end; a sequencing error may be responsible. The V gene is TRBV7-7, the J gene TRBJ2-5; weak D call: TRBD2 (7 bases). Germline V lookup: CDR1 SSHAT, CDR2 FNYEAQ (reference sequence). CDR3 length equals 16 residues. The CDR3 is CASSPVSGGGEETQYF. In nucleotides, the CDR3 is TGTGCTAGCAGCCCGGTTTCGGGGGGCGGCGAAGAGACCCAGTACTTC.

In its sample, this clonotype was seen a few times. This chain connects TRBV7-9 to TRBJ2-7; 7 bases line up with TRBD1. With 1 base clipped from V and 2 bases from J, the junction kept 5 bases outside the gene matches. Germline assignment: CDR1 SEHNR and CDR2 FQNEAQ (reference sequence). The CDR3 spans 15 residues. CDR3 sequence: CASSLDLGTAYEQYF. CDR3 coding DNA: TGTGCCAGCAGCTTAGATCTGGGGACAGCCTACGAGCAGTACTTC.

This clonotype was seen a few times. This CDR3 reads CASSNTLNTEAFF. The CDR3 nucleotides read TGTGCCAGCAGCAACACACTCAACACTGAAGCTTTCTTT. The rearrangement links TRBV3-1 to TRBJ1-1; the D is unclear. Germline V gives CDR1 LGHDT, CDR2 YNNKEL (reference sequence). The ends were cut back, 5 bases at V and 2 bases at J, with 9 bases in the middle. CDR3 length: 13 residues.

J is TRBJ2-5 and V is TRBV29-1; no reliable D call. The J call may not be correct, given that the DNA end is closer to TRBJ2-7. Germline V gene lookup returns CDR1 SQVTM and CDR2 ANQGSEA. The CDR3 covers 12 residues. The CDR3: CSVHEGAYEQYF. The CDR3 nucleotides are TGCAGCGTTCATGAAGGAGCCTACGAGCAGTACTTC.

V usage is TRBV2 and J usage is TRBJ2-5; 9 bases line up with TRBD2. From germline, CDR1 is SNHLY and CDR2 FYNNEI. V was clipped by 2 bases and J by 2 bases; unmatched bases: 3. The CDR3 runs 15 residues. CDR3 loop: CASSELAGIQETQYF. As DNA, the CDR3 is TGTGCCAGCAGTGAACTAGCGGGAATTCAAGAGACCCAGTACTTC.

This clonotype was seen a single time. The rearrangement uses TRBV4-3 and TRBJ2-5; TRBD1 might be the D (6 bases). V was trimmed by 5 bases and J by 5 bases, leaving 15 bases between them. This CDR3 has 14 amino acids. CDR1 and CDR2 from the germline V gene are LGHNA and YSLEER. The chain's CDR3 is CASSEQTGGETQYF. CDR3 in DNA: TGCGCCAGCAGCGAACAGACAGGTGGTGAGACCCAGTACTTC.

The rearrangement joins TRBV29-1 to TRBJ1-1; D is undetermined. Germline V gene lookup returns CDR1 SQVTM and CDR2 ANQGSEA. V lost 5 bases and J 1 base, leaving 11 bases between the germline ends. CDR3 length: 13 residues. In nucleotides, the CDR3 is TGCAGCGTTAAAAGGACGGGGAACACTGAAGCTTTCTTT. This gives the protein CSVKRTGNTEAFF.

This clonotype was recorded at least ten times. The V gene is TRBV29-1, the J gene TRBJ2-5, with a possible D match to TRBD1 (6 bases). Trimming removed 1 base from V and 5 bases from J, with 11 bases in between. The CDR3 has 13 amino acids. In germline, CDR1 is SQVTM, CDR2 ANQGSEA. For the CDR3, the DNA is TGCAGCGTTGAAGTCACAGGGTGGGAGACCCAGTACTTC. Protein: CSVEVTGWETQYF.

Only a few counts were recorded for this clonotype. The chain uses TRBV3-1 and TRBJ2-5; 8 bases map to TRBD2. V was clipped by 4 bases and J by 1 base; unmatched bases: 5. The CDR3 consists of 15 residues. Germline V gene data show CDR1 as LGHDT and CDR2 as YNNKEL (reference sequence). The CDR3 is CASSPGGGFQETQYF. DNA of the CDR3: TGTGCCAGCAGCCCCGGGGGGGGGTTCCAAGAGACCCAGTACTTC.

The V gene is TRBV27, the J gene TRBJ2-1; D is undetermined. Looked up from germline, CDR1 is MNHEY and CDR2 is SMNVEV (reference sequence). V was clipped by 4 bases and J by 10 bases, with 11 bases between them. CDR3 length: 12 residues. The CDR3 protein is CASSSAATEQFF. The CDR3 nucleotides are TGTGCCAGCAGTTCCGCAGCGACAGAGCAGTTCTTC.

With regard to this clonotype: The conserved final phenylalanine or tryptophan is absent from the CDR3, which likely points to a read error. V and J are TRBV7-3 and TRBJ2-1; D gene uncertain. Trimming pared 5 bases from V and 8 bases from J, leaving 19 bases between. CDR3 size: 15 residues. CDR1 is SGHTA and CDR2 is FQGTGA in the germline V gene. CDR3 bases: TGTGCCAGCAGCCCTCGGGCGGCGAAGTTGGATGAGCAGTTCTTG. It codes for CASSPRAAKLDEQFL.

This clonotype came up a few times. V gene TRBV5-1 combines with J gene TRBJ2-5, with TRBD2 identical over 11 bases. Germline trimming cut 4 bases from V and 1 base from J; bases unmatched to any gene: 9. Germline lookup yields CDR1 SGHRS and CDR2 YFSETQ. The CDR3 contains 17 residues. The CDR3 here is CASSKSNSGGGQETQYF. The DNA of the CDR3 is TGCGCCAGCAGCAAGAGTAATAGCGGGGGGGGCCAAGAGACCCAGTACTTC.

J is TRBJ1-1 and V is TRBV10-3, with D perhaps TRBD1 (5 bases). V shed 6 bases and J shed 0 bases, with 11 bases lying between them. The CDR3 spans 14 residues. Germline V gene sequence: CDR1 ENHRY, CDR2 SYGVKD. CDR3 loop: CAIRGERLNTEAFF. Written as DNA, the CDR3 is TGTGCCATCAGGGGGGAGCGCTTGAACACTGAAGCTTTCTTT.

The gene calls are TRBV7-9 and TRBJ1-2; D gene uncertain. This CDR3 is 15 amino acids long. V was clipped by 1 base and J by 10 bases, with 19 bases between them. The germline CDR1 and CDR2 sequences are SEHNR and FQNEAQ (reference sequence). The CDR3 loop is CASSLVSGIGSDYTF. In nucleotides, the CDR3 is TGTGCCAGCAGCTTAGTATCCGGGATCGGGAGCGACTACACCTTC.

The rearrangement links TRBV4-3 to TRBJ2-1, with TRBD2 matching 9 bases. Looked up from germline, CDR1 is LGHNA and CDR2 is YSLEER. The ends lost 0 bases at V and 10 bases at J; junction bases unmatched: 4. The CDR3 contains 14 residues. The CDR3 sequence: CASSQDRLAGEQFF. CDR3 in DNA: TGCGCCAGCAGCCAAGATCGGCTAGCGGGGGAGCAGTTCTTC.